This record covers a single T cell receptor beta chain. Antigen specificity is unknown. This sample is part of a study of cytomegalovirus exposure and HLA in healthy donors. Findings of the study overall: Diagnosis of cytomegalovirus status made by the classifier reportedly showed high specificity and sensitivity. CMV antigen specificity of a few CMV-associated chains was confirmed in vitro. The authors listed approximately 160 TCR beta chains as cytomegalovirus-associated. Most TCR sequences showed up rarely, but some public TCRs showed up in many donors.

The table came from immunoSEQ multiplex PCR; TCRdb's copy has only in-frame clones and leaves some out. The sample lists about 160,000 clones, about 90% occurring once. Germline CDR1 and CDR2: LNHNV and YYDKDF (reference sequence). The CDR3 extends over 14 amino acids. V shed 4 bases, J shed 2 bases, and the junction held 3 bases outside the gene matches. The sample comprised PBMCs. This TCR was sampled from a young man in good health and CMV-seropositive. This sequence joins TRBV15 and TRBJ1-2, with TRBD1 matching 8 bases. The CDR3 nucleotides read TGTGCCACCAGCATCAGGGGGCTAAACTATGGCTACACCTTC. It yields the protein CATSIRGLNYGYTF.